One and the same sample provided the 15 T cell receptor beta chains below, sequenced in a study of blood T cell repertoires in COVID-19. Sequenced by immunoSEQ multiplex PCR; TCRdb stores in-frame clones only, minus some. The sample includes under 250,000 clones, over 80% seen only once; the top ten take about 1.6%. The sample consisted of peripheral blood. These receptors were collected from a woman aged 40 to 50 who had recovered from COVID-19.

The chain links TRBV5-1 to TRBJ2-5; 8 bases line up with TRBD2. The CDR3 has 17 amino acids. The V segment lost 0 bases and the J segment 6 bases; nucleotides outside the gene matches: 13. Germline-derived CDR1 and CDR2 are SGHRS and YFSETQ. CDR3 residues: CASSLEGSGAPGKTQYF. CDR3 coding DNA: TGCGCCAGCAGCTTGGAGGGTAGCGGGGCCCCTGGGAAGACCCAGTACTTC.

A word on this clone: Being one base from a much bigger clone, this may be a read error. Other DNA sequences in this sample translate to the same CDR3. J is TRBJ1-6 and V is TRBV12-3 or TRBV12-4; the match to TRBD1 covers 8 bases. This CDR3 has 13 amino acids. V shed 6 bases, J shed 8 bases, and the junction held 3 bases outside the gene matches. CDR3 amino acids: CASRGQGDSPLHF. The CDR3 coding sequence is TGTGCCAGCAGAGGACAGGGCGATTCACCCCTCCACTTT.

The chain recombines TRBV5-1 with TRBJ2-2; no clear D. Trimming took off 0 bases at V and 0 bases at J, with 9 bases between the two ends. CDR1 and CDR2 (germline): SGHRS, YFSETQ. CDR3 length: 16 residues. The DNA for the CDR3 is TGCGCCAGCAGCTTGGTTCGCACGGCGAACACCGGGGAGCTGTTTTTT. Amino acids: CASSLVRTANTGELFF.

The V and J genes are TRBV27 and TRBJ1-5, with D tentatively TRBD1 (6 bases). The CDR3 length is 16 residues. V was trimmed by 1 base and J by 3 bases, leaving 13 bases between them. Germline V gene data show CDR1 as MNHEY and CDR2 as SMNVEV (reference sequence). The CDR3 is CASSLYWGQVNQPQHF. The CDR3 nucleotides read TGTGCCAGCAGTTTATACTGGGGGCAGGTCAATCAGCCCCAGCATTTT.

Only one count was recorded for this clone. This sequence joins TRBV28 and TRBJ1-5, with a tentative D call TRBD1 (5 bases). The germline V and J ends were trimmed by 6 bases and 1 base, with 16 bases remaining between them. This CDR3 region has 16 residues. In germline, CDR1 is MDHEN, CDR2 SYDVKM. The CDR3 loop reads CASSRTPGISNQPQHF. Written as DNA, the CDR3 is TGTGCCAGCAGCCGCACGCCAGGGATCAGCAATCAGCCCCAGCATTTT. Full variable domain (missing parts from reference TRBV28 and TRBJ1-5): DVKVTQSSRYLVKRTGEKVFLECVQDMDHENMFWYRQDPGLGLRLIYFSYDVKMKEKGDIPEGYSVSREKKERFSLILESASTNQTSMYLCASSRTPGISNQPQHFGDGTRLSIL.

CDR3 amino acids: CASSTPAGGSADTQYF. Written as DNA, the CDR3 is TGTGCCAGTAGTACTCCGGCGGGTGGGAGCGCAGATACGCAGTATTTT. This chain connects TRBV19 to TRBJ2-3; the D gene is possibly TRBD2 (5 bases). V was pared by 4 bases and J by 4 bases, with 18 bases between. The CDR3 loop spans 16 amino acids. The germline CDR1 and CDR2 sequences are LNHDA and SQIVND (reference sequence).

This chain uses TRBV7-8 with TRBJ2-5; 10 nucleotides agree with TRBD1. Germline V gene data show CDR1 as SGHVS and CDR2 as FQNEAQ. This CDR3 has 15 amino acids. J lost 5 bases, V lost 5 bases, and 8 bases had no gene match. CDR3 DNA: TGTGCCAGCAGCCAGCCGGGACAGGGGACCGAGACCCAGTACTTC. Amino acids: CASSQPGQGTETQYF.

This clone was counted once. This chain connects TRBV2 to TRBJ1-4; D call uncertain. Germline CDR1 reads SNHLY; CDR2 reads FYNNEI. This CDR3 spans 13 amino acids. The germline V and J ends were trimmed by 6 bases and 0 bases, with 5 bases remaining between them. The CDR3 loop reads CASSGTTNEKLFF. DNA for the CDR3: TGTGCCAGCAGCGGGACAACTAATGAAAAACTGTTTTTT.

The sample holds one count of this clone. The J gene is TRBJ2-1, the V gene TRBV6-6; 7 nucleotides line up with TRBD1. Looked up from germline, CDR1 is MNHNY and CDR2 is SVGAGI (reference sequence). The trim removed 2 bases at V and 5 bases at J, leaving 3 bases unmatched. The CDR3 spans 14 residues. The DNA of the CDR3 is TGTGCCAGCAGTTACCCGACAGGGAACAATGAGCAGTTCTTC. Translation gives CASSYPTGNNEQFF.

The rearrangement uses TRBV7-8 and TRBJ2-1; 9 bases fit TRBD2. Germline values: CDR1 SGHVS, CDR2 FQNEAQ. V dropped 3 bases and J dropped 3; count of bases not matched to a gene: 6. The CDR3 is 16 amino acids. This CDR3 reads CASSLKRGAYYNEQFF. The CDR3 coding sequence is TGTGCCAGCAGCTTGAAGCGGGGGGCATACTACAATGAGCAGTTCTTC.

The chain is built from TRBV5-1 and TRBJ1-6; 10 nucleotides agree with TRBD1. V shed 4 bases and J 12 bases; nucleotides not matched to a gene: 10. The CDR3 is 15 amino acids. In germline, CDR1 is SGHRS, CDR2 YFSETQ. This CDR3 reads CASSLGQGFRKPLHF. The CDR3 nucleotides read TGCGCCAGCAGCCTGGGACAGGGGTTTCGGAAACCCCTCCACTTT. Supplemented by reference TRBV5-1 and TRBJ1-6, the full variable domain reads KAGVTQTPRYLIKTRGQQVTLSCSPISGHRSVSWYQQTPGQGLQFLFEYFSETQRNKGNFPGRFSGRQFSNSRSEMNVSTLELGDSALYLCASSLGQGFRKPLHFGNGTRLTVT.

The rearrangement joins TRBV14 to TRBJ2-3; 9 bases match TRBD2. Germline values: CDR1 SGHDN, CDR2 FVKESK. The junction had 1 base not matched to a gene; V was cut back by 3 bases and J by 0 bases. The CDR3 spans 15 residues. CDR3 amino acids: CASSQAGGSTDTQYF. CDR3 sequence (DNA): TGTGCCAGCAGCCAGGCGGGGGGGAGCACAGATACGCAGTATTTT. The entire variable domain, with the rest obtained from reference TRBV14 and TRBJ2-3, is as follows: EAGVTQFPSHSVIEKGQTVTLRCDPISGHDNLYWYRRVMGKEIKFLLHFVKESKQDESGMPNNRFLAERTGGTYSTLKVQPAELEDSGVYFCASSQAGGSTDTQYFGPGTRLTVL.

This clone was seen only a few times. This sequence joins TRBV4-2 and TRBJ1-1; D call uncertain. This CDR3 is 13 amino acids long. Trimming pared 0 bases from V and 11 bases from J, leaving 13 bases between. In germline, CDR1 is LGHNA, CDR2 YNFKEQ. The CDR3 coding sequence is TGTGCCAGCAGCCAAGAGGGCCGCCTTGGGGCTTTCTTT. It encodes CASSQEGRLGAFF.

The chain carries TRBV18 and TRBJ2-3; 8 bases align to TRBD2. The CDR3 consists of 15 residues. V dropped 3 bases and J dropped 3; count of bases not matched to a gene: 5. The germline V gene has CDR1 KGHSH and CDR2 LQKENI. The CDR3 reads CASSPASGLTDTQYF. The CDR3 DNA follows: TGTGCCAGCTCACCGGCTAGCGGGCTTACAGATACGCAGTATTTT.

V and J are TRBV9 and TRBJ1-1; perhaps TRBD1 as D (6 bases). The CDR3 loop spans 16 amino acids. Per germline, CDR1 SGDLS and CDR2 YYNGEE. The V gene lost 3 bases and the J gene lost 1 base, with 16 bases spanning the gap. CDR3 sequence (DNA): TGTGCCAGCAGCGACCCTACAGGGACGGCGAACACTGAAGCTTTCTTT. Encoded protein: CASSDPTGTANTEAFF. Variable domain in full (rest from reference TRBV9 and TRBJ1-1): DSGVTQTPKHLITATGQRVTLRCSPRSGDLSVYWYQQSLDQGLQFLIQYYNGEERAKGNILERFSAQQFPDLHSELNLSSLELGDSALYFCASSDPTGTANTEAFFGQGTRLTVV.